These T cell receptor beta chains were read from a single sample in a study of blood T cell repertoires in COVID-19. TCRdb's table, derived via immunoSEQ multiplex PCR, lists solely in-frame clones and lacks some. The table includes around 40,000 clones, roughly nine tenths detected once. Sequenced material: peripheral blood. These receptors originate from a man under 40 with active or convalescent COVID-19. Both conserved end residues are part of each CDR3. The order of the fields is J gene, D gene, clone size, CDR3 length, V gene, CDR3 DNA, CDR3 protein. A D gene is named only where the DNA matches it firmly. The size of a clone is reported for some rows only, either as once, few or many, or as a class for expanded clones.

TRBJ1-5 TRBD1 medium-sized 17 TRBV4-3 TGCGCCAGCAGCCAAGAAACAGGGGGCGCGGGCAATCAGCCCCAGCATTTT CASSQETGGAGNQPQHF
TRBJ1-1 NA few 13 TRBV29-1 TGCAGCGTTGTGCATTCTATGAACACTGAAGCTTTCTTT CSVVHSMNTEAFF
TRBJ1-5 NA NA 14 TRBV18 TGTGCCAGCTCACCATGGAAGGGGCATCAGCCCCAGCATTTT CASSPWKGHQPQHF
TRBJ2-1 NA NA 12 TRBV20-1 TGCAGTGCTAGTCCCCAGGGTAATGAGCAGTTCTTC CSASPQGNEQFF
TRBJ1-5 NA once 15 TRBV5-8 TGTGCCAGCAGTGCACCAGGGTGGAGTTCGGAGCCCCAGCATTTT CASSAPGWSSEPQHF
TRBJ1-6 NA NA 13 TRBV11-2 TGTGCCAGCAGCTTTCAGGGAAGTTCACCCCTCCACTTT CASSFQGSSPLHF
TRBJ2-4 NA NA 16 TRBV5-1 TGCGCCAGCAGCTTGGATAGCGGAATAGCCAAAAACATTCAGTACTTC CASSLDSGIAKNIQYF
TRBJ1-6 NA NA 14 TRBV19 TGTGCCAGTAGTACTACCCACAGGGTACAGGCCCTCCACTTT CASSTTHRVQALHF
TRBJ1-1 NA NA 15 TRBV30 TGTGCCTGGAGTGTCCCCCCGACACGCAACACTGAAGCTTTCTTT CAWSVPPTRNTEAFF
TRBJ1-1 NA NA 13 TRBV6-6 TGTGCCAGCAGATATACAGGGATCACTGAAGCTTTCTTT CASRYTGITEAFF
TRBJ2-7 NA few 14 TRBV18 TGTGCCAGCTCACTGTTACAGGGTACCTACGAGCAGTACTTC CASSLLQGTYEQYF
TRBJ2-1 TRBD1 NA 14 TRBV27 TGTGCCAGCAGTCGACAGGGGGCTGGGGATGAGCAGTTCTTC CASSRQGAGDEQFF
TRBJ1-5 TRBD1 NA 16 TRBV5-8 TGTGCCAGCAGGATCGGACAGGGCACTAGCAATCAGCCCCAGCATTTT CASRIGQGTSNQPQHF
TRBJ2-7 NA NA 16 TRBV5-1 TGCGCCAGCAGCCCGATTACAGGGAAGGCAGACCACGAGCAGTACTTC CASSPITGKADHEQYF
TRBJ2-5 TRBD1 NA 15 TRBV19 TGTGCCAGTAGTATCCCCGGGACAGGGCTAAAGACCCAGTACTTC CASSIPGTGLKTQYF
TRBJ2-5 NA NA 13 TRBV5-1 TGCGCCAGCAGCTCGGACAGCCGAGAGACCCAGTACTTC CASSSDSRETQYF
TRBJ2-5 NA NA 13 TRBV7-8 TGTGCCAGCAGACGGACAGCCCAAGAGACCCAGTACTTC CASRRTAQETQYF
TRBJ2-1 TRBD2 NA 15 TRBV6-5 TGTGCCAGCAGAATTATAGCGGGGGTGGGAGAGGAGCAGTTCTTC CASRIIAGVGEEQFF
TRBJ2-1 NA NA 17 TRBV19 TGTGCCAGTAGTATAATAAGGGCGGGAATTAACTACAATGAGCAGTTCTTC CASSIIRAGINYNEQFF
TRBJ2-5 TRBD2 NA 20 TRBV4-2 TGTGCCAGCAGCCAAGTTGGGCTAGCGGGAGGGCCGGGGTATCAAGAGACCCAGTACTTC CASSQVGLAGGPGYQETQYF
TRBJ1-1 NA NA 12 TRBV11-3 TGTGCCAGCAGCGTGGGGGCAGATGAAGCTTTCTTT CASSVGADEAFF
TRBJ1-2 NA NA 11 TRBV7-9 TGTGCCAGCAGCCAAGGGGCTGGCTACACCTTC CASSQGAGYTF
TRBJ2-5 NA NA 15 TRBV24-1 TGTGCCACCAGTGATTTGGCGGTGGGGGCAGAGACCCAGTACTTC CATSDLAVGAETQYF